This T cell receptor beta chain was retrieved from a study of cytomegalovirus exposure and HLA in healthy donors. Looking at the study overall: The same platform used for the approximately 670 first-cohort repertoires was also used for the 100 to 150 validation repertoires, as a later analysis reported.

Some clones are missing from TCRdb's copy, which holds only in-frame ones; the method was immunoSEQ multiplex PCR. The sample contains 220,000 or so clones, approximately 90% of which appear only once. The sequenced sample was PBMCs. This TCR was sampled from a woman aged 18 to 35 in good health and CMV-seronegative.

CDR3 in amino acids: CASSPPGQGALHGYTF. CDR3 sequence (DNA): TGTGCCAGCTCACCCCCGGGACAGGGGGCGCTTCATGGCTACACCTTC. The chain couples TRBV18 to TRBJ1-2; 12 bases align to TRBD1. The J segment lost 6 bases and the V segment lost 3 bases, leaving 8 bases of the junction unmatched. CDR3 length: 16 amino acids. CDR1 is KGHSH and CDR2 is LQKENI in the germline V gene.